The entry that follows covers one T cell receptor (beta chain) sequence. These data come from a study of monozygotic twins with inflammatory bowel disease. Template switching was used to attach UMIs, which incorporated a 6-nucleotide sample barcode. TCRalpha and TCRbeta cDNA underwent two nested PCRs of about 17 and 10 cycles. TCRdb re-called the 5' RACE reads and shows each CDR3 protein once, DNA omitted. Its listing shows a few hundred thousand distinct CDR3 sequences. The CDR3 runs to 19 residues. Germline V gene sequence: CDR1 SGDLS, CDR2 YYNGEE. This chain uses TRBV9 with TRBJ2-2; the D call of TRBD1 rests on TCRdb alone, since no DNA is present to check it. The receptor comes from a human donor with ulcerative colitis or Crohn's disease, or a healthy co-twin of an affected twin (not recorded which). The specimen sequenced was blood. This chain's CDR3 is CASSQDRAKTFANTGELFF. The variable domain in full, completed from reference TRBV9 and TRBJ2-2, reads DSGVTQTPKHLITATGQRVTLRCSPRSGDLSVYWYQQSLDQGLQFLIQYYNGEERAKGNILERFSAQQFPDLHSELNLSSLELGDSALYFCASSQDRAKTFANTGELFFGEGSRLTVL.